Listed here are 22 T cell receptor beta chains from one sample, sequenced in a study of cytomegalovirus exposure and HLA in healthy donors. PCR involved 60 Vbeta and 13 Jbeta primers. The method was immunoSEQ multiplex PCR; TCRdb's version includes in-frame clones alone and lacks a portion of them. Found here are 150,000 to 200,000 clones, roughly 80% of them singletons; the top ten hold 1.5% to 2%. Sequencing was carried out using PBMCs. The receptors here all came from a human donor in good health.

The V and J genes are TRBV27 and TRBJ2-2, with TRBD2 matching over 7 bases. Trimming removed 1 base from V and 4 bases from J; junction bases left unmatched: 3. The CDR3 has 15 residues. Germline values: CDR1 MNHEY, CDR2 SMNVEV (reference sequence). The CDR3 loop is CASSLFGTTTGELFF. CDR3 sequence (DNA): TGTGCCAGCAGTTTATTTGGGACTACCACCGGGGAGCTGTTTTTT.

This chain links TRBV29-1 with TRBJ1-1; weak D call: TRBD1 (5 bases). The germline CDR1 and CDR2 sequences are SQVTM and ANQGSEA. V lost 3 bases, J lost 7 bases, and 9 bases lay in between. CDR3 length: 11 residues. The CDR3 reads CSVDIQGEAFF. In DNA form, the CDR3 reads TGCAGCGTTGATATCCAGGGTGAAGCTTTCTTT.

The chain combines TRBV11-1 with TRBJ2-5; D possibly corresponds to TRBD2 (5 bases). Germline V gives CDR1 SGHAT, CDR2 FQDESV (reference sequence). There are 16 residues in the CDR3. The ends were cut back, 5 bases at V and 3 bases at J, with 19 bases in the middle. The CDR3 coding sequence is TGTGCCAGCAGCGGAACCGGGGTGCGGAAAAAAGAGACCCAGTACTTC. Its protein is CASSGTGVRKKETQYF. Supplemented by reference TRBV11-1 and TRBJ2-5, the full variable domain reads EAEVAQSPRYKITEKSQAVAFWCDPISGHATLYWYRQILGQGPELLVQFQDESVVDDSQLPKDRFSAERLKGVDSTLKIQPAELGDSAMYLCASSGTGVRKKETQYFGPGTRLLVL.

The chain is built from TRBV6-5 and TRBJ2-7; 7 positions agree with TRBD2. Trimming cost V 6 bases and J 2 bases; bases outside gene matches: 7. The CDR3 runs 14 residues. The germline V gene has CDR1 MNHEY and CDR2 SVGAGI. CDR3 amino acids: CASSRGLAAYEQYF. In DNA form, the CDR3 reads TGTGCCAGCAGCCGTGGGCTAGCGGCCTACGAGCAGTACTTC.

The chain carries TRBV4-1 and TRBJ2-1; D perhaps matches TRBD1 (6 bases). Trimming left V 0 bases short and J 4 bases short, with 19 bases between. Germline lookup yields CDR1 MGHRA and CDR2 YSYEKL. The CDR3 is made up of 18 amino acids. In nucleotides, the CDR3 is TGCGCCAGCAGCCAAGATCAGGGCACAGGGACCCTTTACAATGAGCAGTTCTTC. Protein product: CASSQDQGTGTLYNEQFF.

V is TRBV9 and J is TRBJ1-5, with 8 bases lining up with TRBD1. Germline trimming cut 3 bases from V and 11 bases from J; bases unmatched to any gene: 7. The germline V gene encodes CDR1 SGDLS and CDR2 YYNGEE. The CDR3 is made up of 13 amino acids. CDR3 region: CASSAQGAGAQHF. The CDR3 bases are TGTGCCAGCAGCGCCCAGGGGGCAGGAGCCCAGCATTTT. The whole variable domain, remainder taken from reference TRBV9 and TRBJ1-5, is DSGVTQTPKHLITATGQRVTLRCSPRSGDLSVYWYQQSLDQGLQFLIQYYNGEERAKGNILERFSAQQFPDLHSELNLSSLELGDSALYFCASSAQGAGAQHFGDGTRLSIL.

The sample holds one count of this clone. The chain couples TRBV7-2 to TRBJ2-1; TRBD2 agrees at 8 bases. Germline lookup yields CDR1 SGHTA and CDR2 FQGNSA. V dropped 3 bases and J dropped 0; count of bases not matched to a gene: 4. The CDR3 is 16 amino acids. In DNA, the CDR3 is TGTGCCAGCAGCTTTAGCGGGGCCCTCTCCTACAATGAGCAGTTCTTC. It yields the protein CASSFSGALSYNEQFF.

The table lists this clone with a count of one. The J gene is TRBJ1-5, the V gene TRBV25-1; the D gene is possibly TRBD1 (5 bases). With 3 bases removed from V and 7 bases from J, the gap between germline ends came to 13 bases. The germline CDR1 and CDR2 sequences are MGHDK and SYGVNS. The CDR3 length is 14 residues. CDR3 loop: CASSDPADNQPQHF. The DNA of the CDR3 is TGTGCCAGCAGTGACCCCGCGGACAACCAGCCCCAGCATTTT.

This clone was recorded only once. J is TRBJ2-7 and V is TRBV23-1; D gene ambiguous. TRBV23-1 is filed as an ORF, its function uncertain. This CDR3 comprises 15 residues. Trimming removed 1 base at V and 1 base at J, with 11 bases between. CDR3 loop: CASSQCPGSSYEQYF. In DNA form, the CDR3 reads TGCGCCAGCAGTCAATGCCCAGGTTCGTCCTACGAGCAGTACTTC.

Only a few counts were recorded for this clone. V is TRBV9 and J is TRBJ2-1; TRBD1 is a possible D gene (5 bases). Germline CDR1 and CDR2: SGDLS and YYNGEE. V gave up 4 bases and J gave up 2 bases, with 16 bases separating them. The CDR3 runs to 16 residues. CDR3 residues: CASSPQGANAYNEQFF. CDR3 nucleotide sequence: TGTGCCAGCAGCCCGCAAGGGGCCAATGCCTACAATGAGCAGTTCTTC. The complete variable domain, with remaining parts taken from reference TRBV9 and TRBJ2-1, reads DSGVTQTPKHLITATGQRVTLRCSPRSGDLSVYWYQQSLDQGLQFLIQYYNGEERAKGNILERFSAQQFPDLHSELNLSSLELGDSALYFCASSPQGANAYNEQFFGPGTRLTVL.

This clone is a singleton in its sample. The chain is built from TRBV6-1 and TRBJ2-7, with 9 bases matching TRBD2. The CDR3 has 15 residues. Germline V CDR1 and CDR2: MNHNS, SASEGT. Trimming cost V 10 bases and J 5 bases; bases outside gene matches: 15. CDR3 in DNA: TGTGCCACCCAAAGGGGCGGGGGGGCCTTAGACGAGCAGTACTTC. Its translation: CATQRGGGALDEQYF.

The V gene is TRBV19, the J gene TRBJ1-1, with D unresolved. From germline, CDR1 is LNHDA and CDR2 SQIVND (reference sequence). V shed 3 bases and J shed 7 bases, with 15 bases lying between them. This CDR3 has 14 amino acids. CDR3 region: CASSIGRVRGEAFF. The CDR3 DNA sequence: TGTGCCAGTAGTATTGGTCGGGTAAGAGGTGAAGCTTTCTTT.

The chain combines TRBV6-5 with TRBJ2-2; possibly TRBD1 for D (5 bases). This CDR3 has 12 residues. Trimming shortened V by 2 bases and J by 7 bases, and 5 bases separated the two germline ends. The germline V gene encodes CDR1 MNHEY and CDR2 SVGAGI. CDR3 sequence reads: CASSYRGGELFF. CDR3 DNA: TGTGCCAGCAGTTACAGGGGCGGGGAGCTGTTTTTT.

In DNA form, the CDR3 reads TGTGCCAGCAGTCCTCGACAGGGGGGCACTGAAGCTTTCTTT. This encodes CASSPRQGGTEAFF. This rearrangement joins TRBV6-5 to TRBJ1-1, with 9 bases fitting TRBD1. The CDR3 totals 14 residues. Germline V gene sequence: CDR1 MNHEY, CDR2 SVGAGI. V lost 5 bases and J lost 4; bases outside the gene matches: 5.

The chain employs TRBV27 and TRBJ2-1; TRBD1 is a possible D gene (5 bases). V lost 5 bases to trimming and J lost 1 base, with 9 bases between them. The germline gives CDR1 MNHEY, CDR2 SMNVEV (reference sequence). This CDR3 has 14 residues. The CDR3 DNA reads TGTGCCAGCAGTGGACAAGCTTCCTACAATGAGCAGTTCTTC. It codes for CASSGQASYNEQFF.

This clone was observed a few times. The V gene is TRBV4-1, the J gene TRBJ1-2, with 7 bases matching TRBD1. Germline values: CDR1 MGHRA, CDR2 YSYEKL. The CDR3 covers 13 residues. With V trimmed by 4 bases and J by 2 bases, 1 base remained unmatched. CDR3 residues: CASSPGQNYGYTF. CDR3 nucleotide sequence: TGCGCCAGCAGCCCGGGACAGAACTATGGCTACACCTTC.

The gene calls are TRBV9 and TRBJ2-7, with 8 bases fitting TRBD2. This CDR3 region has 16 residues. Trimming cost V 0 bases and J 4 bases; bases outside gene matches: 9. CDR1 and CDR2 from the germline V gene are SGDLS and YYNGEE. CDR3 sequence (DNA): TGTGCCAGCAGCGTAGCGTCAAGCGGGGGTTTATACGAGCAGTACTTC. As protein: CASSVASSGGLYEQYF. Looking up the rest from reference TRBV9 and TRBJ2-7 gives the full variable domain: DSGVTQTPKHLITATGQRVTLRCSPRSGDLSVYWYQQSLDQGLQFLIQYYNGEERAKGNILERFSAQQFPDLHSELNLSSLELGDSALYFCASSVASSGGLYEQYFGPGTRLTVT.

The rearrangement joins TRBV5-4 to TRBJ2-1; 14 nucleotides align to TRBD2. This CDR3 has 17 residues. V was pared by 0 bases and J by 5 bases, with 4 bases of the junction left unmatched. CDR1 and CDR2 from the germline V gene are SGHNT and YYREEE (reference sequence). Here the CDR3 DNA reads TGTGCCAGCAGCTTGGCGGGACTAGCGGGGGCCCACAATGAGCAGTTCTTC. This translates into CASSLAGLAGAHNEQFF.

This clone was observed once. This rearrangement joins TRBV4-1 to TRBJ1-1; 12 bases are a match to TRBD1. Per germline, CDR1 MGHRA and CDR2 YSYEKL. This CDR3 has 18 amino acids. J lost 4 bases, V lost 4 bases, and 13 bases had no gene match. The CDR3 reads CASSRHQGQGALSTEAFF. The DNA for the CDR3 is TGCGCCAGCAGCCGTCATCAGGGACAGGGGGCGCTGAGCACTGAAGCTTTCTTT.

The gene calls are TRBV5-1 and TRBJ2-3; 13 nucleotides agree with TRBD2. Germline V CDR1 and CDR2: SGHRS, YFSETQ. V lost 0 bases to trimming and J lost 2 bases; unmatched junction nucleotides: 3. The CDR3 length is 17 residues. DNA for the CDR3: TGCGCCAGCAGCTTGGTGACTAGCGGGGGGTACACAGATACGCAGTATTTT. Amino acids: CASSLVTSGGYTDTQYF.

V is TRBV9 and J is TRBJ2-7; 9 bases match TRBD2. The germline V gene has CDR1 SGDLS and CDR2 YYNGEE. The V gene end was trimmed by 3 bases and the J gene end by 6 bases; junction bases not matched to a gene: 4. The CDR3 is made up of 13 amino acids. The CDR3 sequence is CASSGGTSFEQYF. CDR3 nucleotides: TGTGCCAGCAGCGGCGGGACTAGCTTCGAGCAGTACTTC.

Only a few counts were recorded for this clone. The V gene is TRBV27, the J gene TRBJ2-1, with TRBD2 matching over 13 bases. After removal of 6 bases from V and 7 bases from J, the junction contained 3 bases not matched to a gene. Germline V gene data show CDR1 as MNHEY and CDR2 as SMNVEV (reference sequence). The CDR3 loop spans 14 amino acids. In nucleotides, the CDR3 is TGTGCCAGCAGGCGGACTAGCGGGGGTAATGAGCAGTTCTTC. Translating it yields CASRRTSGGNEQFF.